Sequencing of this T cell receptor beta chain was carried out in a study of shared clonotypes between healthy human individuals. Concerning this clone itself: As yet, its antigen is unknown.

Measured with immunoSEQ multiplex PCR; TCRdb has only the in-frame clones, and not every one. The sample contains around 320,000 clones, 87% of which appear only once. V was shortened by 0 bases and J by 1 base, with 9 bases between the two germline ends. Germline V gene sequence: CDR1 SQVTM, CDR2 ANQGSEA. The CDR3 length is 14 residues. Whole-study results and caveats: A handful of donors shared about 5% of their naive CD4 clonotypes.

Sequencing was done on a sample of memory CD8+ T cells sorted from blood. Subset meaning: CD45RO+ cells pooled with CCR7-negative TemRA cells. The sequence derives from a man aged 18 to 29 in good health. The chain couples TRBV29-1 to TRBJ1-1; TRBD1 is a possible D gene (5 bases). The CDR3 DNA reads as TGCAGCGTTGAAGAGGGGACGGGGAACACTGAAGCTTTCTTT. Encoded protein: CSVEEGTGNTEAFF.